This section outlines one TCR beta chain sequence together with its context. The CDR3 contains 14 residues. Germline V gene data show CDR1 as MNHNY and CDR2 as SVGAGI (reference sequence). The trim removed 5 bases at V and 7 bases at J, leaving 6 bases unmatched. The entry originates in a study of technical replicates of blood from several donors. The protocol was immunoSEQ multiplex PCR, while the TCRdb copy is restricted to in-frame clones and leaves out a portion. The table records tens of thousands of clones, roughly 95% of them present only once. The TCR originated in a human donor in good health. The chain has TRBV6-6 and TRBJ2-1; 9 bases agree with TRBD2. The specimen was T cells isolated from PBMCs. This CDR3 reads CASSHGTSLNEQFF. The CDR3 region has the DNA TGTGCCAGCAGTCACGGGACTAGCCTAAATGAGCAGTTCTTC.